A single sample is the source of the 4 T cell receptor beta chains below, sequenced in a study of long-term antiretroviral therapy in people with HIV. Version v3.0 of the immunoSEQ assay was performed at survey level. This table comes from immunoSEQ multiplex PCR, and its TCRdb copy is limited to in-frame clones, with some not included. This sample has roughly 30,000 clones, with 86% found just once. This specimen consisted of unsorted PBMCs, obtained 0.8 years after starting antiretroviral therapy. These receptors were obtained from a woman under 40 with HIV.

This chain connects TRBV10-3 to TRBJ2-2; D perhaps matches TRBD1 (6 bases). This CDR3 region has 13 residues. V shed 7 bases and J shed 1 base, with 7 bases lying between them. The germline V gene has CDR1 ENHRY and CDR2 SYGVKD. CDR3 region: CAITGQNTGELFF. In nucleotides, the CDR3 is TGTGCCATCACGGGACAGAACACCGGGGAGCTGTTTTTT.

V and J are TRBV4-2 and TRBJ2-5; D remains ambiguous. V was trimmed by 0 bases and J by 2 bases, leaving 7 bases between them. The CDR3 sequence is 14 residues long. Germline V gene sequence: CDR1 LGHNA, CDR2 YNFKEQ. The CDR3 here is CASSQESQQETQYF. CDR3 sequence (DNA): TGTGCCAGCAGCCAAGAGTCTCAGCAAGAGACCCAGTACTTC.

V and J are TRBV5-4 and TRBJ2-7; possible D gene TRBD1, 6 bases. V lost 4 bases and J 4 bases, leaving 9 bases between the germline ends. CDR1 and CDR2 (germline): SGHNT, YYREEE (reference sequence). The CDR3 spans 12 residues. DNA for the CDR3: TGTGCCAGCAGCCATCAGGGGTACGAGCAGTACTTC. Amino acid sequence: CASSHQGYEQYF.

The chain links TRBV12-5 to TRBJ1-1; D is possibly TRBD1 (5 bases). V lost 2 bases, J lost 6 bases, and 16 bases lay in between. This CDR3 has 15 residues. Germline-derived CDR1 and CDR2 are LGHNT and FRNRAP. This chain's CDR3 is CASGLSRGLGPEAFF. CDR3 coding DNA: TGTGCTAGTGGTTTGTCGCGGGGATTGGGGCCTGAAGCTTTCTTT.